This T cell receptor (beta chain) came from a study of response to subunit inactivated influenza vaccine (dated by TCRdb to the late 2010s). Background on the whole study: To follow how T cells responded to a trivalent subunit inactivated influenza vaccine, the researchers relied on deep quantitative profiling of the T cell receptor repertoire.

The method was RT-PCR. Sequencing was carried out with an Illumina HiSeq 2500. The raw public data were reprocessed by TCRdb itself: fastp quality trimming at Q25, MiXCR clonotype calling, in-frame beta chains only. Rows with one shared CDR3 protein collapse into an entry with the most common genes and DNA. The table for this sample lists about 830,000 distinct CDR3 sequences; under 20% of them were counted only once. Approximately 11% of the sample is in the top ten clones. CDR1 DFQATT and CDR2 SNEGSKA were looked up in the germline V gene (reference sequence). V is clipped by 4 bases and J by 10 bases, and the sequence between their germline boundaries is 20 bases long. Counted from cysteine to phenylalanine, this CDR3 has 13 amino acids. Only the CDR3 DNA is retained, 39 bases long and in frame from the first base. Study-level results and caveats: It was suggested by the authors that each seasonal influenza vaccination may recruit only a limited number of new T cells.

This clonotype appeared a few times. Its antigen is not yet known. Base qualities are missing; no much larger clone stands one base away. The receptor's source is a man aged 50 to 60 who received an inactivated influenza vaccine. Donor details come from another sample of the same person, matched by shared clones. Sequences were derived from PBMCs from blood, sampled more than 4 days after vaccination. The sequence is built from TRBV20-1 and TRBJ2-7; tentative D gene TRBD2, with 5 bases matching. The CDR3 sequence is CSAISPGPTGQYF. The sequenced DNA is TGCAGTGCTATTTCCCCAGGCCCTACGGGACAGTACTTC.